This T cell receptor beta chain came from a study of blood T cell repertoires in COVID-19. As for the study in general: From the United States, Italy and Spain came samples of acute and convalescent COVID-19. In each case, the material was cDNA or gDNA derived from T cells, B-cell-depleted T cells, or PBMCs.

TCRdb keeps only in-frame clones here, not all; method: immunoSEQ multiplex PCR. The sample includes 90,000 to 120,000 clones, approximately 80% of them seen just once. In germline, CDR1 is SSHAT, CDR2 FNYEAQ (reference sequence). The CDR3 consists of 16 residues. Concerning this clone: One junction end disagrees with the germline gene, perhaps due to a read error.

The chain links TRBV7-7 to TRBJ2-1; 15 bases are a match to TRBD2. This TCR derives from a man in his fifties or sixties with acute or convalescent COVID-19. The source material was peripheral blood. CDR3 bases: TGTGCTAGCAGCTTAGAGTCGGGACTAGCGGGAGGCGAGCAGTTCTTC. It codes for CASSLESGLAGGEQFF.